These 31 T cell receptor beta chains came from one sample sequenced in a study of T cell changes during pregnancy in multiple sclerosis. The table came from immunoSEQ multiplex PCR; TCRdb's copy has only in-frame clones and leaves some out. The sample yields approximately 100,000 clones, more than 85% seen once. The sequencing used peripheral blood, collected after pregnancy. All receptors come from a female donor with multiple sclerosis, enrolled in a pregnancy study.

The V and J genes are TRBV9 and TRBJ2-1; TRBD2 matches at 9 bases. Germline CDR1 reads SGDLS; CDR2 reads YYNGEE. This CDR3 is built from 16 residues. The V gene end was trimmed by 0 bases and the J gene end by 4 bases; junction bases not matched to a gene: 5. DNA of the CDR3: TGTGCCAGCAGCGTAGAAGCGGGGGGCACATACAATGAGCAGTTCTTC. Its protein is CASSVEAGGTYNEQFF.

The rearrangement uses TRBV7-9 and TRBJ1-2; 8 nucleotides align to TRBD1. In germline, CDR1 is SEHNR, CDR2 FQNEAQ (reference sequence). The CDR3 is 18 residues long. V trimming: 0 bases; J trimming: 5 bases; junction bases outside the gene matches: 14. The CDR3 coding sequence is TGTGCCAGCAGCTTAGCCGGACAGGGAGAGTCAAATTGGTATGGCTACACCTTC. It translates to CASSLAGQGESNWYGYTF. Drawing the rest from reference TRBV7-9 and TRBJ1-2, the complete variable domain is DTGVSQNPRHKITKRGQNVTFRCDPISEHNRLYWYRQTLGQGPEFLTYFQNEAQLEKSRLLSDRFSAERPKGSFSTLEIQRTEQGDSAMYLCASSLAGQGESNWYGYTFGSGTRLTVV.

The rearrangement uses TRBV5-1 and TRBJ2-7; weak D call: TRBD2 (6 bases). Deletions cut 5 bases from V and 7 bases from J, with 13 bases between. Looked up from germline, CDR1 is SGHRS and CDR2 is YFSETQ. The CDR3 is 12 amino acids. The CDR3 DNA reads as TGCGCCAGCAGGGGTCAACGGGGGGAGCAGTACTTC. This sequence encodes CASRGQRGEQYF.

CDR3 sequence (DNA): TGTGCCAGCAACCCCTACTACAACTATGGCTACACCTTC. Amino acid sequence: CASNPYYNYGYTF. The chain carries TRBV7-9 and TRBJ1-2; D call uncertain. V was pared by 7 bases and J by 2 bases, with 11 bases between. Germline loops: CDR1 SEHNR, CDR2 FQNEAQ (reference sequence). This CDR3 comprises 13 residues.

A single count supports this clone. This sequence joins TRBV6-5 and TRBJ2-1, with TRBD1 matching 7 bases. The CDR3 covers 12 residues. With V trimmed by 5 bases and J by 9 bases, 4 bases remained unmatched. Germline V gene lookup returns CDR1 MNHEY and CDR2 SVGAGI. This CDR3 reads CASSQTGTEQFF. The CDR3 DNA follows: TGTGCCAGCAGTCAGACAGGGACTGAGCAGTTCTTC.

This clone was seen only once. The V call is TRBV9, the J call TRBJ2-2; TRBD1 matches at 10 bases. This CDR3 is built from 17 residues. After removal of 1 base from V and 0 bases from J, the junction contained 3 bases not matched to a gene. Germline-derived CDR1 and CDR2 are SGDLS and YYNGEE. The CDR3 sequence: CASSVSTGGPNTGELFF. The CDR3 DNA sequence: TGTGCCAGCAGCGTATCGACAGGGGGCCCGAACACCGGGGAGCTGTTTTTT.

This chain uses TRBV16 with TRBJ1-1; D perhaps matches TRBD1 (5 bases). Germline lookup yields CDR1 KGHSY and CDR2 FQNENV. The CDR3 extends over 15 amino acids. The germline V and J ends were trimmed by 0 bases and 0 bases, with 8 bases remaining between them. The CDR3 sequence: CASSQSGGMNTEAFF. Written as DNA, the CDR3 is TGTGCCAGCAGCCAATCTGGGGGGATGAACACTGAAGCTTTCTTT.

The chain carries TRBV30 and TRBJ1-5; 7 nucleotides agree with TRBD1. The CDR3 loop spans 14 amino acids. With V trimmed by 0 bases and J by 6 bases, 5 bases remained unmatched. Germline V gene lookup returns CDR1 GTSNPN and CDR2 SVGIG (reference sequence). The CDR3 spells CAWSVGTGVQPQHF. In nucleotides, the CDR3 is TGTGCCTGGAGTGTTGGAACAGGGGTTCAGCCCCAGCATTTT.

The rearrangement links TRBV7-9 to TRBJ1-5, with a possible D match to TRBD1 (6 bases). Germline V gives CDR1 SEHNR, CDR2 FQNEAQ (reference sequence). Trimming shortened V by 3 bases and J by 7 bases, and 13 bases separated the two germline ends. CDR3 length equals 14 residues. The CDR3 DNA reads as TGTGCCAGCAGCTTGGGGGCCGCGACGCAGCCCCAGCATTTT. This sequence encodes CASSLGAATQPQHF.

This chain connects TRBV5-6 to TRBJ1-1, with TRBD1 as a possible D gene (5 bases). Trimming took off 0 bases at V and 6 bases at J, with 12 bases between the two ends. Germline V gives CDR1 SGHDT, CDR2 YYEEEE. The CDR3 has 14 residues. CDR3 sequence: CASSLGPRTSEAFF. The CDR3 coding sequence is TGTGCCAGCAGCTTGGGGCCAAGGACATCTGAAGCTTTCTTT.

The V and J genes are TRBV7-8 and TRBJ2-7; TRBD2 might be the D (5 bases). V was trimmed by 1 base and J by 1 base, leaving 8 bases between them. Germline V gives CDR1 SGHVS, CDR2 FQNEAQ. The CDR3 has 14 amino acids. The CDR3 bases are TGTGCCAGCAGCTTAGAACTAGGGTCCTACGAGCAGTACTTC. Protein sequence: CASSLELGSYEQYF.

V and J are TRBV2 and TRBJ1-2; D is unclear. Trimming took 3 bases from V and 4 from J, leaving 12 bases between them. This CDR3 is built from 14 residues. Per the germline V gene, CDR1 is SNHLY and CDR2 is FYNNEI. The CDR3: CASSERYPVYGYTF. The CDR3 DNA reads as TGTGCCAGCAGTGAGCGGTATCCCGTCTATGGCTACACCTTC.

The V gene is TRBV7-9, the J gene TRBJ2-7; maybe TRBD2 (5 bases). Germline assignment: CDR1 SEHNR and CDR2 FQNEAQ (reference sequence). V dropped 5 bases and J dropped 7 bases, with 18 bases sitting between them. CDR3 length equals 14 residues. DNA of the CDR3: TGTGCCAGCAGCAAAGAGGGTAGTGCGAAAGAGCAGTACTTC. This gives the protein CASSKEGSAKEQYF. Complete variable domain (other parts from reference TRBV7-9 and TRBJ2-7): DTGVSQNPRHKITKRGQNVTFRCDPISEHNRLYWYRQTLGQGPEFLTYFQNEAQLEKSRLLSDRFSAERPKGSFSTLEIQRTEQGDSAMYLCASSKEGSAKEQYFGPGTRLTVT.

The chain carries TRBV11-2 and TRBJ1-2; D ambiguous. The CDR3 spans 14 residues. Germline V gene lookup returns CDR1 SGHAT and CDR2 FQNNGV. Trimming removed 6 bases at V and 8 bases at J, with 19 bases between. The CDR3 region has the DNA TGTGCCAGCAGGAACCTGAGGGAACGATGGGGCTACACCTTC. Its protein is CASRNLRERWGYTF.

The V gene is TRBV5-1, the J gene TRBJ2-5; 10 bases are a match to TRBD2. CDR1 and CDR2 (germline): SGHRS, YFSETQ. V was clipped by 0 bases and J by 5 bases; unmatched bases: 1. The CDR3 covers 14 residues. This CDR3 is CASSLGSGGETQYF. CDR3 DNA: TGCGCCAGCAGCTTGGGTAGCGGGGGGGAGACCCAGTACTTC.

The chain recombines TRBV10-1 with TRBJ1-1; D is perhaps TRBD1 (6 bases). V gave up 5 bases and J gave up 1 base, with 8 bases separating them. The germline V gene has CDR1 WNHNN and CDR2 SYGVQD (reference sequence). The CDR3 sequence is 13 residues long. The CDR3 DNA follows: TGCGCCAGCAGTTTGGGACAGAACACTGAAGCTTTCTTT. This codes for CASSLGQNTEAFF.

The gene calls are TRBV5-1 and TRBJ2-7; the D is unclear. The CDR3 totals 13 residues. Trimming pared 0 bases from V and 4 bases from J, leaving 8 bases between. CDR1 SGHRS and CDR2 YFSETQ come from the germline V gene. CDR3 sequence: CASSLVQTYEQYF. DNA of the CDR3: TGCGCCAGCAGCTTGGTCCAAACATACGAGCAGTACTTC.

J is TRBJ2-7 and V is TRBV27, with a possible D match to TRBD2 (5 bases). Trimming cost V 2 bases and J 0 bases, with 8 bases left between them. In germline, CDR1 is MNHEY, CDR2 SMNVEV (reference sequence). CDR3 length: 14 amino acids. CDR3 amino acids: CASSLSLASYEQYF. CDR3 sequence (DNA): TGTGCCAGCAGTTTAAGTCTAGCCTCCTACGAGCAGTACTTC.

This clone was counted a single time. The rearrangement uses TRBV5-1 and TRBJ1-2; 11 bases are shared with TRBD1. The length of the CDR3 is 13 residues. The V and J ends lost 4 bases and 8 bases, in that order; junction bases with no gene match: 4. Germline V CDR1 and CDR2: SGHRS, YFSETQ. The DNA of the CDR3 is TGCGCCAGCAGCCCGGACAGGGGGCGAGGCTACACCTTC. Its translation: CASSPDRGRGYTF.

V and J are TRBV5-1 and TRBJ1-3; TRBD1 agrees at 8 bases. The CDR3 is 15 amino acids. V was clipped by 0 bases and J by 2 bases; unmatched bases: 1. CDR1 SGHRS and CDR2 YFSETQ come from the germline V gene. The CDR3 DNA sequence: TGCGCCAGCAGCTTGGGACAGGGGACTGGAAACACCATATATTTT. It yields the protein CASSLGQGTGNTIYF.

The genes are TRBV7-2 and TRBJ1-1; 8 bases map to TRBD1. Trimming at V came to 5 bases and at J to 8 bases, leaving 7 bases not matched to a gene. CDR1 SGHTA and CDR2 FQGNSA come from the germline V gene. The CDR3 consists of 13 residues. The CDR3 bases are TGTGCCAGCAGCCAGAGGACAGGGCCCGAAGCTTTCTTT. Protein: CASSQRTGPEAFF.

The chain recombines TRBV6-1 with TRBJ1-4, with D unclear. V dropped 6 bases and J dropped 2 bases, with 10 bases sitting between them. Germline V gives CDR1 MNHNS, CDR2 SASEGT. The CDR3 consists of 14 residues. The CDR3 nucleotides are TGTGCCAGCAGCAACAATTGGACTAATGAAAAACTGTTTTTT. Protein: CASSNNWTNEKLFF.

The rearrangement links TRBV15 to TRBJ2-3, with D possibly matching TRBD1 (5 bases). CDR3 length equals 14 residues. The V end was cut by 5 bases, the J end by 1 base, with 10 bases between. Per germline, CDR1 LNHNV and CDR2 YYDKDF (reference sequence). CDR3 in DNA: TGTGCCACCAGCGGGTTCAGGGGCACAGATACGCAGTATTTT. Translation: CATSGFRGTDTQYF.

J is TRBJ1-2 and V is TRBV19, with D perhaps TRBD1 (6 bases). With 6 bases removed from V and 8 bases from J, the gap between germline ends came to 13 bases. The CDR3 consists of 12 residues. Germline assignment: CDR1 LNHDA and CDR2 SQIVND (reference sequence). In nucleotides, the CDR3 is TGTGCCAGTAGCCAAAGGGGGGGAGGCTACACCTTC. This sequence encodes CASSQRGGGYTF.

This clone occurred once. This chain links TRBV7-9 with TRBJ2-7; tentatively, D is TRBD1 (6 bases). The CDR3 spans 13 residues. Per germline, CDR1 SEHNR and CDR2 FQNEAQ (reference sequence). The germline V and J ends were trimmed by 5 bases and 7 bases, with 15 bases remaining between them. The CDR3 DNA is TGTGCCAGCAGCCTTGGGACACCTCTAGAGCAGTACTTC. It yields the protein CASSLGTPLEQYF.

The chain couples TRBV2 to TRBJ2-1; 11 bases map to TRBD1. This CDR3 comprises 13 residues. J was trimmed by 8 bases and V by 8 bases; bases with no gene match: 5. CDR1 and CDR2 from the germline V gene are SNHLY and FYNNEI. This CDR3 reads CASPGQGGDEQFF. DNA for the CDR3: TGTGCCAGCCCGGGACAGGGGGGCGATGAGCAGTTCTTC.

This clone came up a few times. The chain has TRBV27 and TRBJ2-7, with TRBD2 matching 13 bases. The CDR3 spans 15 residues. Germline V gene data show CDR1 as MNHEY and CDR2 as SMNVEV (reference sequence). The junction had 3 bases not matched to a gene; V was cut back by 5 bases and J by 2 bases. The CDR3 sequence: CASSLTSGGAYEQYF. The CDR3 region has the DNA TGTGCCAGCAGTCTCACTAGCGGGGGGGCCTACGAGCAGTACTTC.

This rearrangement joins TRBV2 to TRBJ2-7; weak D call: TRBD2 (6 bases). Germline V gene sequence: CDR1 SNHLY, CDR2 FYNNEI. V lost 8 bases and J 2 bases, leaving 16 bases between the germline ends. The CDR3 spans 14 residues. The CDR3 nucleotides are TGTGCCAGCCTGCGGGGACCTACGACCTACGAGCAGTACTTC. Translation: CASLRGPTTYEQYF.

The chain combines TRBV6-6 with TRBJ1-5; no reliable D call. CDR3 size: 14 residues. Germline CDR1 MNHNY, CDR2 SVGAGI (reference sequence). Trimming shortened V by 2 bases and J by 7 bases, and 12 bases separated the two germline ends. The CDR3 region has the DNA TGTGCCAGCAGTTACGAGGGCGCGAGCCAGCCCCAGCATTTT. This encodes CASSYEGASQPQHF.

This chain connects TRBV9 to TRBJ2-5, with a possible D match to TRBD2 (7 bases). V was clipped by 3 bases and J by 5 bases, with 14 bases between them. The germline gives CDR1 SGDLS, CDR2 YYNGEE. The CDR3 sequence is 14 residues long. The CDR3 reads CASSGGGLGETQYF. As DNA, the CDR3 is TGTGCCAGCAGCGGGGGGGGGCTCGGGGAGACCCAGTACTTC. The entire variable domain, with the rest obtained from reference TRBV9 and TRBJ2-5, is as follows: DSGVTQTPKHLITATGQRVTLRCSPRSGDLSVYWYQQSLDQGLQFLIQYYNGEERAKGNILERFSAQQFPDLHSELNLSSLELGDSALYFCASSGGGLGETQYFGPGTRLLVL.

As to this clone: Compared with germline, one end of the junction differs, possibly owing to a read error. V usage is TRBV28 and J usage is TRBJ2-7; D unresolved. Germline V gene data show CDR1 as MDHEN and CDR2 as SYDVKM. There are 12 residues in the CDR3. CDR3 protein: CASSFGGVSPSF. The CDR3 coding sequence is TGTGCCAGCAGTTTCGGTGGAGTGAGCCCCTCCTTC.